This T cell receptor beta chain is from a study of neurological immune-mediated disorders. This clonotype was picked up many times. The CDR3 totals 12 residues. Trimming took 6 bases from V and 14 from J, leaving 20 bases between them. The germline gives CDR1 DFQATT, CDR2 SNEGSKA (reference sequence). The unsorted libraries were prepared from 2 million PBMCs (stored at -80 C). Over 160 million TCR-beta sequences (from 15-18 subjects) were yielded by each sequencing run. TCRdb reprocessed the 5' RACE reads with MiXCR, giving one entry per CDR3 protein. In the table there are under 70,000 distinct CDR3 sequences, about 3% of which are singletons.

V usage is TRBV20-1 and J usage is TRBJ2-1; D perhaps matches TRBD2 (7 bases). The TCR originated in a woman between 50 and 59 years old with multiple sclerosis. Sequenced sample: PBMCs. CDR3 nucleotide sequence: TGCAGTGCCGCTCCGGGGGGACAAAGGGAGTTCTTC. Protein sequence: CSAAPGGQREFF.